The 2 T cell receptor beta chains given below trace back to one sample, sequenced in a study of T and B cells in COVID-19 patients. From blood, roughly 250-550 ng of genomic DNA served as TRB template. TRB rearrangements were amplified by multiplex PCR with BIOMED2 TRB-A/B primers. Using its own MiXCR run on the multiplex PCR reads, TCRdb lists one record per CDR3 protein. Of fewer than 8,000 distinct CDR3 sequences in the sample, approximately 24% were seen once. The sample consisted of blood. Receptor source: a human donor with active COVID-19.

This clonotype counts as medium-sized. The J gene is TRBJ2-5, the V gene TRBV19, with 7 bases aligning to TRBD2. The CDR3 has 18 amino acids. With V trimmed by 3 bases and J by 1 base, 14 bases remained unmatched. The germline CDR1 and CDR2 sequences are LNHDA and SQIVND (reference sequence). For the CDR3, the DNA is TGTGCCAGTAGTATGCGGTCGGCGGGAGTAGGGCCCCAAGAGACCCAGTACTTC. Protein product: CASSMRSAGVGPQETQYF. Variable domain in full (rest from reference TRBV19 and TRBJ2-5): DGGITQSPKYLFRKEGQNVTLSCEQNLNHDAMYWYRQDPGQGLRLIYYSQIVNDFQKGDIAEGYSVSREKKESFPLTVTSAQKNPTAFYLCASSMRSAGVGPQETQYFGPGTRLLVL.

By its share, this clonotype is medium-sized. The rearrangement joins TRBV6-6 to TRBJ2-7, with 10 bases fitting TRBD2. The CDR3 totals 13 residues. Germline V CDR1 and CDR2: MNHNY, SVGAGI (reference sequence). The ends lost 6 bases at V and 3 bases at J; junction bases unmatched: 2. The CDR3 here is CASSPSGSYEQYF. The CDR3 region has the DNA TGTGCCAGCAGCCCTAGCGGGAGCTACGAGCAGTACTTC.